This T cell receptor (beta chain) was documented in a study of blood T cell repertoires in COVID-19. As for the study in general: COVID-19 samples collected from the United States, Italy and Spain covered acute and convalescent phases. Sources were T cells, B-cell-depleted T cells, or PBMCs; the material itself was cDNA or gDNA.

Germline assignment: CDR1 MNHEY and CDR2 SVGAGI. The CDR3 loop spans 12 amino acids. V lost 6 bases and J 1 base, leaving 6 bases between the germline ends. In Seattle, patients joined the study during active infection and were tracked longitudinally. The assay was immunoSEQ multiplex PCR, and TCRdb's table has in-frame clones only and misses some. Of 200,000 to 250,000 clones in the sample, about four fifths were seen once. The sample holds a few counts of this clone. Other DNA variants within this sample encode the same CDR3. The sequenced sample was peripheral blood. V gene TRBV6-5 combines with J gene TRBJ1-1; perhaps TRBD1 as D (6 bases). The clonotype comes from a woman of 80 years or more with COVID-19, enrolled during active disease. CDR3 loop: CASRTGNTEAFF. The CDR3 DNA is TGTGCCAGCAGGACAGGGAACACTGAAGCTTTCTTT.